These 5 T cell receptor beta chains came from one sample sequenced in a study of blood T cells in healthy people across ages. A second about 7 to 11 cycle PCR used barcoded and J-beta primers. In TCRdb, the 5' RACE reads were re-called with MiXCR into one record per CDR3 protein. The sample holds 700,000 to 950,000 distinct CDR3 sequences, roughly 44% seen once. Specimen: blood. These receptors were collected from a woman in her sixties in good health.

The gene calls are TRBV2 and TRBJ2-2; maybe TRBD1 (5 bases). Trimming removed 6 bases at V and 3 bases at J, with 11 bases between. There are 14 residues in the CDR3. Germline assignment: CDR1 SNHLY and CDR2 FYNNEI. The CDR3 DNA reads TGTGCCAGCAGAGGGGATTGGGACACCGGGGAGCTGTTTTTT. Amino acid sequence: CASRGDWDTGELFF.

As DNA, the CDR3 is TGCAGTGCTAGCAAAGCGGGAGGGAACACAGATACGCAGTATTTT. This gives the protein CSASKAGGNTDTQYF. V usage is TRBV20-1 and J usage is TRBJ2-3; 10 nucleotides line up with TRBD2. CDR3 size: 15 residues. The V gene end was trimmed by 3 bases and the J gene end by 2 bases; junction bases not matched to a gene: 5. CDR1 is DFQATT and CDR2 is SNEGSKA in the germline V gene (reference sequence).

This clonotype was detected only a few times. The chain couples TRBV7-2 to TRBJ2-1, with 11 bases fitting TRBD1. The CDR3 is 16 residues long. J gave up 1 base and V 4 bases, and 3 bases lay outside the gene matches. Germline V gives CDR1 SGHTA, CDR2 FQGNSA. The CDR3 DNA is TGTGCCAGCAGCTCAGGGACAGGGGGATCCTACAATGAGCAGTTCTTC. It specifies CASSSGTGGSYNEQFF.

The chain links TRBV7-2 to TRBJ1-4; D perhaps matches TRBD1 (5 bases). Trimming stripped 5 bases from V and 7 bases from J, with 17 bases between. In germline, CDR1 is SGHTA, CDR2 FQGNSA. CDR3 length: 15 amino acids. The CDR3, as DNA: TGTGCCAGCAGCCCACTCGGAGGGACGTCTGAAAAACTGTTTTTT. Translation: CASSPLGGTSEKLFF.

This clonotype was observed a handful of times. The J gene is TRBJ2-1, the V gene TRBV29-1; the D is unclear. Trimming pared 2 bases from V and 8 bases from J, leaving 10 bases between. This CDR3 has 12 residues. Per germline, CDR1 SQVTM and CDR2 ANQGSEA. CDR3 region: CSVELLADEQFF. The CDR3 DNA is TGCAGCGTTGAACTCTTGGCCGATGAGCAGTTCTTC.